Below, 3 T cell receptor beta chains from the same sample are listed, as sequenced in a study of cytomegalovirus exposure and HLA in healthy donors. With 60 Vbeta and 13 Jbeta primers, the PCR was carried out. Profiling relied on immunoSEQ multiplex PCR, and the TCRdb table lists in-frame clones only, not all of them. The table records 150,000 or so clones, roughly 79% of them present only once. The source material was PBMCs. All receptors derive from a man between 35 and 55 years old in good health and CMV-seropositive.

V is TRBV4-1 and J is TRBJ2-5; D not certain. V was pared by 6 bases and J by 3 bases, with 17 bases between. The CDR3 contains 15 residues. Germline CDR1 MGHRA, CDR2 YSYEKL. CDR3 loop: CASRPLVESKETQYF. CDR3 sequence (DNA): TGCGCCAGCAGGCCGCTGGTGGAGTCGAAAGAGACCCAGTACTTC.

The chain carries TRBV6-4 and TRBJ2-3; a weak D match, TRBD2 (5 bases). The CDR3 length is 15 residues. Germline CDR1 and CDR2: MRHNA and SNTAGT. V was shortened by 7 bases and J by 2 bases, with 16 bases between the two germline ends. The DNA for the CDR3 is TGTGCCAGCAAGAGGGAAGAGGTCGACACAGATACGCAGTATTTT. Its translation: CASKREEVDTDTQYF.

The chain uses TRBV7-9 and TRBJ1-1; 9 bases agree with TRBD1. J lost 4 bases, V lost 5 bases, and 8 bases had no gene match. The CDR3 consists of 15 residues. Germline V CDR1 and CDR2: SEHNR, FQNEAQ (reference sequence). The CDR3 DNA follows: TGTGCCAGCAGCGAACGGACAGGGGCGATCACTGAAGCTTTCTTT. Its protein is CASSERTGAITEAFF.